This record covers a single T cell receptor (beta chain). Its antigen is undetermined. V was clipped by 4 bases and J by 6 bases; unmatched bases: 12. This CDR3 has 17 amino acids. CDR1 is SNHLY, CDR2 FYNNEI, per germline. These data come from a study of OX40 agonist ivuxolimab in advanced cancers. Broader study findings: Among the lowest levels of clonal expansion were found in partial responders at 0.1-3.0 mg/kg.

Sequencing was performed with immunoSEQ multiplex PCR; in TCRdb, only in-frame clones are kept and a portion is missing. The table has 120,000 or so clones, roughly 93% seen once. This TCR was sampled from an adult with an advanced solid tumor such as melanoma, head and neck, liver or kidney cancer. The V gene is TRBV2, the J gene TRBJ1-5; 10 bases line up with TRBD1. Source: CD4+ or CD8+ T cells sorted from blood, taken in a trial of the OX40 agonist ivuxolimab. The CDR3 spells CASSGGTGVSLGQPQHF. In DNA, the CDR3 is TGTGCCAGCAGTGGCGGGACAGGGGTCTCCCTGGGTCAGCCCCAGCATTTT. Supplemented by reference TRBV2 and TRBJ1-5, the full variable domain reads EPEVTQTPSHQVTQMGQEVILRCVPISNHLYFYWYRQILGQKVEFLVSFYNNEISEKSEIFDDQFSVERPDGSNFTLKIRSTKLEDSAMYFCASSGGTGVSLGQPQHFGDGTRLSIL.